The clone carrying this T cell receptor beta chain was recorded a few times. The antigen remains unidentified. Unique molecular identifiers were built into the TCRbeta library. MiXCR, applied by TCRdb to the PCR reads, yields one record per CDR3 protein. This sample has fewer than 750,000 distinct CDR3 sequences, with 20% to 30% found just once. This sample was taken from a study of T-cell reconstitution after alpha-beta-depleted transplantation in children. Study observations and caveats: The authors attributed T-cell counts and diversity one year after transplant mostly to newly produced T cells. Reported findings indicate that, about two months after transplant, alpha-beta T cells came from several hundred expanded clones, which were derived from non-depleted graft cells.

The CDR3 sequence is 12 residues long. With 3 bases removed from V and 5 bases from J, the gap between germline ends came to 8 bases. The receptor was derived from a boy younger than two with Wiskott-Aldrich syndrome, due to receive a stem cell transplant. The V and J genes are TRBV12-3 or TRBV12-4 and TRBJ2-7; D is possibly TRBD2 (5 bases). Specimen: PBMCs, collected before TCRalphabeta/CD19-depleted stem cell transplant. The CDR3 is CASSLRVDEQYF. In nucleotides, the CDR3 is TGTGCCAGCAGTTTGCGGGTGGACGAGCAGTACTTC.